This passage covers 20 T cell receptor beta chains from one sample sequenced in a study of T cells after yellow fever vaccination. TCRdb called the 5' RACE reads again in MiXCR, with one record for every CDR3 protein. The sample records about 30,000 distinct CDR3 sequences, approximately 4% being singletons. The sample consisted of CD8+ T cells sorted from PBMCs, taken 5 days after the yellow fever booster vaccination. Receptors were obtained from a man aged 30-40 years who received the YFV17D yellow fever vaccine.

This clonotype was seen repeatedly, ten times or more. The rearrangement links TRBV11-2 to TRBJ2-1; the D gene is possibly TRBD1 (7 bases). V was shortened by 5 bases and J by 8 bases, with 22 bases between the two germline ends. The CDR3 sequence is 16 residues long. Germline-derived CDR1 and CDR2 are SGHAT and FQNNGV. CDR3 coding DNA: TGTGCCAGCAGCCCAGGGGGGCAGACCTATGGGGATGAGCAGTTCTTC. Its translation is CASSPGGQTYGDEQFF.

This clonotype was detected ten times or more. This chain links TRBV10-3 with TRBJ1-6, with unresolved D. The CDR3 consists of 18 residues. Germline loops: CDR1 ENHRY, CDR2 SYGVKD. Trimming took 0 bases from V and 6 from J, leaving 18 bases between them. CDR3 DNA sequence: TGTGCCATCAGTGAGTCGACATTCGTAGCATGGTTTAATTCACCCCTCCACTTT. This encodes CAISESTFVAWFNSPLHF.

This clonotype was seen at least ten times. CDR3 region: CASSSSRVTGANVLTF. CDR3 bases: TGCGCCAGCAGTTCAAGTAGGGTTACTGGGGCCAACGTCCTGACTTTC. The V gene is TRBV5-1, the J gene TRBJ2-6; D is unclear. CDR1 and CDR2 (germline): SGHRS, YFSETQ. The CDR3 length is 16 residues. V was pared by 5 bases and J by 2 bases, with 14 bases between.

This clonotype came up many times. The J gene is TRBJ2-3, the V gene TRBV7-9; D possibly uses TRBD1 or TRBD2 (5 bases each). The CDR3 has 16 amino acids. Germline CDR1 and CDR2: SEHNR and FQNEAQ (reference sequence). The V gene lost 4 bases and the J gene lost 1 base, with 15 bases spanning the gap. CDR3 sequence: CASSWDLRTGTDTQYF. The CDR3 nucleotides read TGTGCCAGCAGCTGGGACCTCAGGACGGGCACAGATACGCAGTATTTT.

This clonotype was observed at least ten times. V usage is TRBV29-1 and J usage is TRBJ2-6; tentative D call: TRBD1 (5 bases). The CDR3 is made up of 15 amino acids. V was clipped by 7 bases and J by 0 bases, with 13 bases between them. Germline lookup yields CDR1 SQVTM and CDR2 ANQGSEA. The CDR3 reads CSAVDTNSGANVLTF. For the CDR3, the DNA is TGCAGCGCCGTGGACACTAACTCTGGGGCCAACGTCCTGACTTTC.

This rearrangement joins TRBV9 to TRBJ1-2; D gene uncertain. This CDR3 contains 12 residues. V lost 3 bases and J 5 bases, leaving 8 bases between the germline ends. Germline lookup yields CDR1 SGDLS and CDR2 YYNGEE. The CDR3 region has the DNA TGTGCCAGCAGCGAATACAAGTATGGCTACACCTTC. This codes for CASSEYKYGYTF. The full variable domain, its missing parts supplied by reference TRBV9 and TRBJ1-2, is DSGVTQTPKHLITATGQRVTLRCSPRSGDLSVYWYQQSLDQGLQFLIQYYNGEERAKGNILERFSAQQFPDLHSELNLSSLELGDSALYFCASSEYKYGYTFGSGTRLTVV.

This clonotype was seen repeatedly, ten times or more. V and J are TRBV7-2 and TRBJ2-7; 13 positions agree with TRBD2. Germline CDR1 is SGHTA and CDR2 is FQGNSA. CDR3 size: 16 residues. The ends lost 5 bases at V and 4 bases at J; junction bases unmatched: 8. The CDR3 region has the DNA TGTGCCAGCAGCCCTTCACTAGCGGGAGGGCCATACGAGCAGTACTTC. Translating gives CASSPSLAGGPYEQYF.

Ten or more counts support this clonotype. This rearrangement joins TRBV5-1 to TRBJ1-2; no reliable D call. Germline CDR1 SGHRS, CDR2 YFSETQ. The CDR3 sequence is 14 residues long. With 0 bases removed from V and 5 bases from J, the gap between germline ends came to 11 bases. In DNA form, the CDR3 reads TGCGCCAGCAGCTTGGCCGACTCTTATTATGGCTACACCTTC. Translation gives CASSLADSYYGYTF.

This chain joins TRBV4-1 and TRBJ2-3; D may match TRBD1 or TRBD2 (5 bases each). CDR1 and CDR2 from the germline V gene are MGHRA and YSYEKL. CDR3 length: 17 amino acids. The V gene lost 3 bases and the J gene lost 2 bases, with 18 bases spanning the gap. The CDR3 DNA reads TGCGCCAGCAGCCATTCCATGGGGGACGGTTTCACAGATACGCAGTATTTT. Its translation: CASSHSMGDGFTDTQYF.

This clonotype occurred many times. The chain is built from TRBV5-5 and TRBJ2-1, with 8 nucleotides matching TRBD2. Germline CDR1 and CDR2: SGHKS and YYEKEE (reference sequence). The CDR3 contains 16 residues. The trim removed 4 bases at V and 4 bases at J, leaving 10 bases unmatched. The CDR3 DNA follows: TGTGCCAGCAGCATCAGGCTGACTAGCGCATACAATGAGCAGTTCTTC. Encoded protein: CASSIRLTSAYNEQFF.

This clonotype was observed at least ten times. The chain is built from TRBV5-1 and TRBJ2-1; 10 nucleotides match TRBD1. In germline, CDR1 is SGHRS, CDR2 YFSETQ. The CDR3 length is 16 residues. After removal of 4 bases from V and 6 bases from J, the junction contained 10 bases not matched to a gene. This CDR3 reads CASSPLGQGGGNEQFF. The CDR3 coding sequence is TGCGCCAGCAGCCCACTCGGACAGGGGGGTGGCAATGAGCAGTTCTTC.

Many counts were recorded for this clonotype. This CDR3 reads CASSLKGLWYEQYF. Written as DNA, the CDR3 is TGTGCCAGCAGTTTAAAGGGTCTTTGGTACGAGCAGTACTTC. The genes are TRBV12-3 or TRBV12-4 and TRBJ2-7; D remains ambiguous. V was clipped by 2 bases and J by 4 bases, with 12 bases between them. This CDR3 contains 14 residues.

Remarks on this clonotype: Mismatch with germline at one junction end may stem from a read error. The chain recombines TRBV20-1 with TRBJ2-1, with 13 bases fitting TRBD2. The CDR3 contains 16 residues. Germline assignment: CDR1 DFQATT and CDR2 SNEGSKA (reference sequence). In DNA, the CDR3 is TGCTGTGCTAGGCGCGGGGGACTAGCGGGACTCAATGAGCAGTTCTTC. Translating it yields CCARRGGLAGLNEQFF.

This clonotype has a count of ten or more. V usage is TRBV7-8 and J usage is TRBJ1-1, with a possible D match to TRBD1 (5 bases). The CDR3 is made up of 14 amino acids. V dropped 5 bases and J dropped 2 bases, with 12 bases sitting between them. The germline gives CDR1 SGHVS, CDR2 FQNEAQ. Here the CDR3 DNA reads TGTGCCAGCAGCCGAGAGAGGGGCAACACTGAAGCTTTCTTT. This sequence encodes CASSRERGNTEAFF.

This clonotype was recorded at least ten times. The chain is built from TRBV30 and TRBJ2-7; weak D call: TRBD2 (5 bases). In germline, CDR1 is GTSNPN, CDR2 SVGIG (reference sequence). The CDR3 has 14 amino acids. V dropped 0 bases and J dropped 5 bases, with 14 bases sitting between them. CDR3 bases: TGTGCCTGGAGTGTTTCCGGGAACCCTAACGAGCAGTACTTC. Translation gives CAWSVSGNPNEQYF.

Many counts were recorded for this clonotype. The chain links TRBV21-1 to TRBJ2-7; TRBD2, the table's D call, was not compared with the DNA. TRBV21-1 is a listed pseudogene. This CDR3 has 14 amino acids. CDR3 in amino acids: CASRRRPYHYEQYF. CDR3 nucleotide sequence: TGTGCCAGCAGGAGGAGGCCCTACCACTACGAGCAGTACTTC.

This clonotype was found many times. The chain uses TRBV9 and TRBJ2-7; possible D gene TRBD2, 5 bases. The V end was cut by 2 bases, the J end by 4 bases, with 10 bases between. The germline CDR1 and CDR2 sequences are SGDLS and YYNGEE. The CDR3 is 13 residues long. The CDR3 loop is CASSVDSGYEQYF. The DNA of the CDR3 is TGTGCCAGCAGCGTGGACTCTGGGTACGAGCAGTACTTC.

The chain carries TRBV19 and TRBJ2-1, with 8 bases fitting TRBD1. Germline V gene sequence: CDR1 LNHDA, CDR2 SQIVND (reference sequence). V trimming: 5 bases; J trimming: 7 bases; junction bases outside the gene matches: 7. This CDR3 spans 14 amino acids. CDR3 residues: CASSVTGAGNEQFF. CDR3 in DNA: TGTGCCAGTAGTGTGACAGGGGCTGGGAATGAGCAGTTCTTC.

In this sample, this clonotype turned up many times. The gene calls are TRBV27 and TRBJ1-5, with D tentatively TRBD1 (5 bases). Germline V CDR1 and CDR2: MNHEY, SMNVEV (reference sequence). CDR3 length equals 13 residues. V was clipped by 6 bases and J by 8 bases, with 14 bases between them. CDR3 residues: CASSLWRGEPQHF. DNA for the CDR3: TGTGCCAGCAGCCTCTGGCGGGGGGAGCCCCAGCATTTT.

This clonotype was detected ten times or more. The chain is built from TRBV5-1 and TRBJ1-1; 10 bases match TRBD1. The V and J ends lost 3 bases and 5 bases, in that order; junction bases with no gene match: 7. Germline CDR1 is SGHRS and CDR2 is YFSETQ. This CDR3 comprises 15 residues. The CDR3 DNA sequence: TGCGCCAGCAGCTCGGGACAGGGGTCGGCAACTGAAGCTTTCTTT. Translation: CASSSGQGSATEAFF.